Shown below are 32 T cell receptor beta chains from a single sample sequenced in a study of shared clonotypes between healthy human individuals (dated by TCRdb to 2020 to 2022). Library preparation employed the immunoSEQ multiplex PCR assay. The immuneACCESS repertoire file appears here via TCRdb, limited to in-frame rearrangements. These files lack a portion of the clones; in checked studies, under half of the deficit traces to unresolved V genes, and the cause of the others is not known. The sample includes about 2.3 million clones, with around 90% observed a single time. Clones ranked in the top ten supply about 0.41% of the sample. Specimen: naive CD4+ T cells from PBMCs. The cell subset or site label here, explained by the study, means: CD45RA+ positively selected. These receptors came from a man aged 18 to 29 in good health. Some clones in this sample may be carry-over from other donors' samples.

The chain is built from TRBV29-1 and TRBJ2-3, with 9 bases fitting TRBD2. V trimming: 4 bases; J trimming: 4 bases; junction bases outside the gene matches: 6. The germline V gene encodes CDR1 SQVTM and CDR2 ANQGSEA. This CDR3 has 14 residues. CDR3 in amino acids: CSVAASGTADTQYF. The CDR3 coding sequence is TGCAGCGTTGCAGCTAGCGGGACAGCAGATACGCAGTATTTT.

The chain combines TRBV19 with TRBJ1-3; D is perhaps TRBD1 (5 bases). Trimming cost V 4 bases and J 1 base, with 17 bases left between them. Germline CDR1 reads LNHDA; CDR2 reads SQIVND (reference sequence). The CDR3 totals 17 residues. CDR3 bases: TGTGCCAGTAGTACCCCGGCAGGGCGCTTTTCTGGAAACACCATATATTTT. Protein product: CASSTPAGRFSGNTIYF.

The chain links TRBV30 to TRBJ1-3; weak D call: TRBD1 (5 bases). The CDR3 consists of 15 residues. CDR1 and CDR2 from the germline V gene are GTSNPN and SVGIG (reference sequence). Trimming left V 0 bases short and J 5 bases short, with 14 bases between. This CDR3 is CAWSVPGTMRNTIYF. The CDR3 DNA is TGTGCCTGGAGTGTACCCGGGACCATGAGAAACACCATATATTTT.

V is TRBV6-1 and J is TRBJ2-7; 12 nucleotides match TRBD1. V was pared by 6 bases and J by 2 bases, with 5 bases of the junction left unmatched. This CDR3 has 15 amino acids. Germline loops: CDR1 MNHNS, CDR2 SASEGT. The CDR3 loop reads CASSSGTGGTYEQYF. The CDR3 bases are TGTGCCAGCAGCTCCGGGACAGGGGGCACCTACGAGCAGTACTTC.

The CDR3 protein is CSVGVPGAIGAFF. The CDR3 coding sequence is TGCAGCGTTGGGGTCCCGGGGGCGATCGGAGCTTTCTTT. This chain joins TRBV29-1 and TRBJ1-1; D possibly corresponds to TRBD1 (6 bases). Germline CDR1 and CDR2: SQVTM and ANQGSEA. V gave up 4 bases and J gave up 10 bases, with 19 bases separating them. The CDR3 contains 13 residues. The complete variable domain, with remaining parts taken from reference TRBV29-1 and TRBJ1-1, reads SAVISQKPSRDICQRGTSLTIQCQVDSQVTMMFWYRQQPGQSLTLIATANQGSEATYESGFVIDKFPISRPNLTFSTLTVSNMSPEDSSIYLCSVGVPGAIGAFFGQGTRLTVV.

The rearrangement joins TRBV28 to TRBJ1-2, with D perhaps TRBD1 (5 bases). Deletions cut 7 bases from V and 3 bases from J, with 12 bases between. CDR3 size: 13 residues. Germline V gene data show CDR1 as MDHEN and CDR2 as SYDVKM. The chain's CDR3 is CASTSGRYYGYTF. The DNA for the CDR3 is TGTGCCAGCACCTCGGGGCGATACTATGGCTACACCTTC.

J is TRBJ1-2 and V is TRBV9; 8 positions agree with TRBD1. The junction had 15 bases not matched to a gene; V was cut back by 4 bases and J by 4 bases. Germline V gene lookup returns CDR1 SGDLS and CDR2 YYNGEE. The CDR3 covers 17 residues. CDR3 bases: TGTGCCAGCAGCCGCTCCGCGGGACAGGCTTTTGGCTATGGCTACACCTTC. It specifies CASSRSAGQAFGYGYTF.

J is TRBJ1-1 and V is TRBV28, with D possibly being TRBD1 (6 bases). V was pared by 5 bases and J by 2 bases, with 15 bases between. The CDR3 loop spans 15 amino acids. Germline assignment: CDR1 MDHEN and CDR2 SYDVKM. The CDR3 coding sequence is TGTGCCAGCAGTACCGGACAGCTATCTAACACTGAAGCTTTCTTT. It yields the protein CASSTGQLSNTEAFF.

This clone occurred a few times. The chain has TRBV5-1 and TRBJ1-4, with a weak D call TRBD1 (5 bases). This CDR3 contains 15 residues. Trimming took 5 bases from V and 9 from J, leaving 20 bases between them. Germline CDR1 and CDR2: SGHRS and YFSETQ. For the CDR3, the DNA is TGCGCCAGCAGTGGACGGGGTGTATTGGGACAAAAACTGTTTTTT. It translates to CASSGRGVLGQKLFF.

On this clone itself: The same CDR3 is also encoded by other DNA sequences in this sample. This rearrangement joins TRBV5-1 to TRBJ2-2, with 11 bases lining up with TRBD2. V shed 3 bases and J 2 bases; nucleotides not matched to a gene: 3. This CDR3 comprises 16 residues. Germline V gives CDR1 SGHRS, CDR2 YFSETQ. The DNA for the CDR3 is TGCGCCAGCAGCTCCCTAGCGGGAGGCAACACCGGGGAGCTGTTTTTT. Translation gives CASSSLAGGNTGELFF.

This chain links TRBV5-5 with TRBJ2-5; tentatively, D is TRBD1 or TRBD2 (5 bases each). With 4 bases removed from V and 4 bases from J, the gap between germline ends came to 14 bases. The germline V gene has CDR1 SGHKS and CDR2 YYEKEE (reference sequence). The CDR3 consists of 14 residues. In nucleotides, the CDR3 is TGTGCCAGCAGCCCCGGGACCGCAGGAGAGACCCAGTACTTC. It specifies CASSPGTAGETQYF.

The V call is TRBV4-2, the J call TRBJ2-1, with 8 bases that match TRBD2. CDR1 is LGHNA, CDR2 YNFKEQ, per germline. The CDR3 has 20 amino acids. With 2 bases clipped from V and 3 bases from J, the junction kept 18 bases outside the gene matches. Written as DNA, the CDR3 is TGTGCCAGCAGCCAAAGGTTCGTCGTACATAGCGGGACAAACTACAATGAGCAGTTCTTC. Translated: CASSQRFVVHSGTNYNEQFF.

This chain links TRBV11-3 with TRBJ1-1, with 7 bases fitting TRBD1. Germline CDR1 SGHNT, CDR2 YENEEA. The ends lost 4 bases at V and 4 bases at J; junction bases unmatched: 3. The CDR3 is 13 residues long. CDR3 loop: CASSYRGSTEAFF. The CDR3 DNA is TGTGCCAGCAGCTACAGGGGTTCCACTGAAGCTTTCTTT.

The chain links TRBV5-1 to TRBJ2-7, with 9 positions matching TRBD1. CDR3 length equals 20 residues. The junction had 22 bases not matched to a gene; V was cut back by 1 base and J by 5 bases. Per germline, CDR1 SGHRS and CDR2 YFSETQ. The CDR3 loop is CASSLRLGQGGTSPINEQYF. CDR3 coding DNA: TGCGCCAGCAGCTTGCGCTTGGGACAGGGTGGAACGAGTCCGATCAACGAGCAGTACTTC. Combining the CDR3 with reference TRBV5-1 and TRBJ2-7 gives the whole variable domain KAGVTQTPRYLIKTRGQQVTLSCSPISGHRSVSWYQQTPGQGLQFLFEYFSETQRNKGNFPGRFSGRQFSNSRSEMNVSTLELGDSALYLCASSLRLGQGGTSPINEQYFGPGTRLTVT.

The chain combines TRBV11-3 with TRBJ2-3; D tentatively fits TRBD1 or TRBD2 (6 bases each). Germline CDR1 SGHNT, CDR2 YENEEA. CDR3 size: 14 residues. Trimming removed 3 bases from V and 7 bases from J, with 14 bases in between. CDR3 amino acids: CASSFRGHGNTQYF. The CDR3 DNA reads TGTGCCAGCAGCTTCCGGGGGCACGGGAATACGCAGTATTTT.

The rearrangement links TRBV6-6 to TRBJ2-1; 9 nucleotides line up with TRBD1. The germline gives CDR1 MNHNY, CDR2 SVGAGI (reference sequence). V shed 7 bases and J 6 bases; nucleotides not matched to a gene: 13. The CDR3 has 16 amino acids. CDR3 in amino acids: CASKISGTGRFNEQFF. The CDR3 region has the DNA TGTGCCAGCAAGATCAGTGGGACAGGGAGGTTCAATGAGCAGTTCTTC.

The chain has TRBV6-1 and TRBJ1-2; 7 bases are a match to TRBD1. The CDR3 is 13 amino acids. The V gene's germline CDR1 is MNHNS and CDR2 SASEGT. Unmatched junction bases numbered 4, after V lost 5 bases and J lost 4 bases. The CDR3 protein is CASSPQGGYGYTF. CDR3 nucleotides: TGTGCCAGCAGTCCCCAGGGGGGCTATGGCTACACCTTC.

The V and J genes are TRBV5-1 and TRBJ1-2; 7 nucleotides match TRBD1. Trimming removed 0 bases from V and 2 bases from J; junction bases left unmatched: 7. The CDR3 has 16 amino acids. Germline values: CDR1 SGHRS, CDR2 YFSETQ. CDR3 sequence (DNA): TGCGCCAGCAGCTTGGGCCCCAAGACAGGGAACTATGGCTACACCTTC. Translation gives CASSLGPKTGNYGYTF.

This chain links TRBV11-2 with TRBJ1-2; D uncertain. Per germline, CDR1 SGHAT and CDR2 FQNNGV. Trimming removed 2 bases at V and 7 bases at J, with 5 bases between. The CDR3 runs to 11 residues. The CDR3 region has the DNA TGTGCCAGCAGCTTATTAAGTGGCTACACCTTC. Residues: CASSLLSGYTF.

The rearrangement links TRBV5-7 to TRBJ2-5, with 7 bases identical to TRBD2. TRBV5-7 is filed as an ORF, its function uncertain. CDR3 length: 14 amino acids. Unmatched junction bases numbered 11, after V lost 7 bases and J lost 5 bases. As DNA, the CDR3 is TGTGCCAGCCCGAACGGGACTACTGGGGAGACCCAGTACTTC. Protein product: CASPNGTTGETQYF.

The chain combines TRBV7-9 with TRBJ2-2; D might be TRBD1 (5 bases). V was cut by 8 bases and J by 6 bases, with 16 bases left in between. This CDR3 has 14 amino acids. CDR1 is SEHNR and CDR2 is FQNEAQ in the germline V gene (reference sequence). The CDR3 region is CASSPQGIAGELFF. The CDR3 coding sequence is TGTGCCAGCTCCCCTCAGGGAATCGCCGGGGAGCTGTTTTTT. The whole variable domain, filled in from reference TRBV7-9 and TRBJ2-2, reads DTGVSQNPRHKITKRGQNVTFRCDPISEHNRLYWYRQTLGQGPEFLTYFQNEAQLEKSRLLSDRFSAERPKGSFSTLEIQRTEQGDSAMYLCASSPQGIAGELFFGEGSRLTVL.

J is TRBJ1-1 and V is TRBV19, with D maybe TRBD1 (6 bases). Between the trimmed V and J ends, which lost 3 bases and 0 bases, there was a span of 11 bases. Germline CDR1 reads LNHDA; CDR2 reads SQIVND (reference sequence). The CDR3 has 15 amino acids. The CDR3 sequence: CASSITGTLNTEAFF. CDR3 coding DNA: TGTGCCAGTAGTATTACAGGGACTCTGAACACTGAAGCTTTCTTT.

This sequence joins TRBV5-6 and TRBJ1-5; 7 positions agree with TRBD1. The CDR3 is 17 residues long. J gave up 1 base and V 1 base, and 8 bases lay outside the gene matches. Germline V gene lookup returns CDR1 SGHDT and CDR2 YYEEEE. The CDR3 DNA follows: TGTGCCAGCAGCTTGCGCTCGGGGGGACAGAGCAATCAGCCCCAGCATTTT. This translates into CASSLRSGGQSNQPQHF.

The rearrangement joins TRBV30 to TRBJ2-1; the D call may be TRBD1 or TRBD2 (5 bases each). Germline CDR1 and CDR2: GTSNPN and SVGIG (reference sequence). CDR3 length: 16 amino acids. V lost 4 bases, J lost 8 bases, and 24 bases lay in between. The CDR3 here is CAWNWGIRAEMDEQFF. The CDR3 nucleotides read TGTGCCTGGAATTGGGGGATCCGGGCCGAAATGGATGAGCAGTTCTTC.

V and J are TRBV9 and TRBJ2-7; D is undetermined. The CDR3 length is 13 residues. Trimming cost V 2 bases and J 3 bases, with 9 bases left between them. CDR1 and CDR2 from the germline V gene are SGDLS and YYNGEE. CDR3 sequence: CASSVGPFYEQYF. The CDR3, as DNA: TGTGCCAGCAGCGTTGGCCCGTTCTACGAGCAGTACTTC.

The chain recombines TRBV5-8 with TRBJ1-1; weak D call: TRBD1 (5 bases). There are 12 residues in the CDR3. Germline V CDR1 and CDR2: SGHTS, YDEGEE. V was shortened by 4 bases and J by 11 bases, with 15 bases between the two germline ends. In DNA, the CDR3 is TGTGCCAGCAGCGGGGACGCCTCAATGGCTTTCTTT. Its protein product is CASSGDASMAFF.

V is TRBV5-1 and J is TRBJ1-3; D call uncertain. The CDR3 contains 16 residues. CDR1 and CDR2 (germline): SGHRS, YFSETQ. V gave up 4 bases and J gave up 4 bases, with 18 bases separating them. The CDR3 nucleotides are TGCGCCAGCAGCCCAGCATGGACGGTGGGGGGAAACACCATATATTTT. Its translation is CASSPAWTVGGNTIYF.

The chain combines TRBV13 with TRBJ2-5; 11 bases line up with TRBD2. The germline gives CDR1 PRHDT, CDR2 FYEKMQ (reference sequence). The CDR3 loop spans 15 amino acids. J was trimmed by 5 bases and V by 3 bases; bases with no gene match: 5. CDR3 bases: TGTGCCAGCAGCTTTGCGGCTAGCGGGAGGGAGACCCAGTACTTC. Protein product: CASSFAASGRETQYF.

This sequence joins TRBV6-5 and TRBJ2-2, with D perhaps being TRBD1 or TRBD2 (5 bases each). Germline V gene lookup returns CDR1 MNHEY and CDR2 SVGAGI. This CDR3 contains 15 residues. V shed 2 bases and J shed 0 bases, with 7 bases lying between them. Here the CDR3 DNA reads TGTGCCAGCAGTTACGAGGGGACGAACACCGGGGAGCTGTTTTTT. Translated: CASSYEGTNTGELFF.

Here the CDR3 reads CASWAPDYGYTF. For the CDR3, the DNA is TGCGCCAGTTGGGCCCCGGACTATGGCTACACCTTC. The rearrangement joins TRBV5-1 to TRBJ1-2; unclear D gene. V was clipped by 8 bases and J by 3 bases, with 11 bases between them. Germline assignment: CDR1 SGHRS and CDR2 YFSETQ. The CDR3 sequence is 12 residues long.

This clone came up once. The J gene is TRBJ1-5, the V gene TRBV12-5, with D possibly being TRBD1 (5 bases). With 0 bases removed from V and 6 bases from J, the gap between germline ends came to 15 bases. This CDR3 has 16 residues. Germline values: CDR1 LGHNT, CDR2 FRNRAP. The CDR3 DNA follows: TGTGCTAGTGGTTTGGTAGCTACAGGCCAGGTTCAGCCCCAGCATTTT. Encoded protein: CASGLVATGQVQPQHF.

The CDR3 loop reads CASRARGPTDTQYF. DNA for the CDR3: TGTGCCAGTCGGGCCCGTGGGCCCACAGATACGCAGTATTTT. V gene TRBV6-8 combines with J gene TRBJ2-3; no clear D. The germline V gene encodes CDR1 MNHGY and CDR2 SAAAGT. The CDR3 contains 14 residues. The germline V and J ends were trimmed by 9 bases and 2 bases, with 15 bases remaining between them.